The subject of this entry is one T cell receptor beta chain. This record belongs to a study of T cell responses to AZD1222 COVID-19 vaccine. Sequencing used immunoSEQ multiplex PCR; TCRdb keeps in-frame clones, though not all of them. The data contain 130,000 to 150,000 clones, roughly 84% of them singletons. V lost 3 bases and J lost 4; bases outside the gene matches: 8. Germline-derived CDR1 and CDR2 are KGHDR and SFDVKD. The CDR3 runs to 17 residues. Source: peripheral blood, taken 28 days after the second AZD1222 dose. This chain uses TRBV24-1 with TRBJ2-6, with TRBD1 identical over 7 bases. The TCR sequence derives from an adult who received the AZD1222 COVID-19 vaccine. The CDR3 DNA follows: TGTGCCACCAGTGATGGGACAGCGAATAGGGGGGCCAACGTCCTGACTTTC. Residues: CATSDGTANRGANVLTF.